Below are 6 T cell receptor beta chains sequenced from a single sample in a study of blood T cells in healthy people across ages. A second PCR, run for roughly 7 to 11 cycles, used a sample-barcoded 5' primer plus a J-beta primer mix. TCRdb re-called the 5' RACE reads through MiXCR, storing one row per CDR3 protein. Among 850,000 to 1,100,000 distinct CDR3 sequences, 35% to 40% were seen once, and the ten largest hold about an eighth. The sequenced sample consisted of blood. These TCRs come from a man younger than 35 in good health.

This clonotype was seen at least ten times. This chain connects TRBV20-1 to TRBJ1-4, with 9 bases that match TRBD1. Germline V gene data show CDR1 as DFQATT and CDR2 as SNEGSKA (reference sequence). The length of the CDR3 is 16 residues. V was clipped by 0 bases and J by 7 bases; unmatched bases: 9. CDR3 amino acids: CSARDSEGQGIEKLFF. For the CDR3, the DNA is TGCAGTGCTAGAGATTCTGAGGGACAGGGTATTGAAAAACTGTTTTTT.

This clonotype was found a few times. The J gene is TRBJ1-4, the V gene TRBV7-9; D remains ambiguous. The germline CDR1 and CDR2 sequences are SEHNR and FQNEAQ (reference sequence). V dropped 5 bases and J dropped 7 bases, with 17 bases sitting between them. The CDR3 extends over 15 amino acids. CDR3 DNA sequence: TGTGCCAGCAGCCCGTCGGGATCCGTGGGTGAAAAACTGTTTTTT. Protein product: CASSPSGSVGEKLFF.

The rearrangement uses TRBV2 and TRBJ1-2, with D perhaps TRBD1 (6 bases). The CDR3 contains 13 residues. Germline assignment: CDR1 SNHLY and CDR2 FYNNEI. With 4 bases removed from V and 6 bases from J, the gap between germline ends came to 12 bases. The CDR3 nucleotides read TGTGCCAGCAGTGTGCGGGGGCTAGATGGCTACACCTTC. Translating it yields CASSVRGLDGYTF.

The table lists this clonotype with a few counts. The V and J genes are TRBV20-1 and TRBJ2-7; D uncertain. Trimming left V 6 bases short and J 6 bases short, with 12 bases between. Per germline, CDR1 DFQATT and CDR2 SNEGSKA (reference sequence). This CDR3 region has 11 residues. The CDR3 region is CSANPTVEQYF. DNA of the CDR3: TGCAGTGCCAACCCCACGGTCGAGCAGTACTTC.

Many counts were recorded for this clonotype. This chain uses TRBV20-1 with TRBJ2-3; the match to TRBD1 covers 8 bases. The CDR3 runs to 15 residues. Looked up from germline, CDR1 is DFQATT and CDR2 is SNEGSKA (reference sequence). V lost 1 base to trimming and J lost 3 bases; unmatched junction nucleotides: 6. The CDR3 DNA reads as TGCAGTGCTAGAGCGGGGACAGGCGATACAGATACGCAGTATTTT. Its protein product is CSARAGTGDTDTQYF.

The genes are TRBV7-2 and TRBJ1-5; TRBD1 might be the D (6 bases). CDR3 length: 20 residues. Germline CDR1 is SGHTA and CDR2 is FQGNSA. V lost 3 bases to trimming and J lost 0 bases, with 24 bases between them. In DNA, the CDR3 is TGTGCCAGCAGCTTCGGGGTTGGGGGCTACGGATGGTATAGCAATCAGCCCCAGCATTTT. Protein: CASSFGVGGYGWYSNQPQHF.